Described below is a single TCR beta chain sequence and its context. Its antigen is currently unknown. The sample comes from a study of radiation and T cells in renal cell carcinoma. The CDR3 totals 14 residues. The germline CDR1 and CDR2 sequences are MDHEN and SYDVKM. J was trimmed by 6 bases and V by 0 bases; bases with no gene match: 2. The assay was immunoSEQ multiplex PCR, and TCRdb's table has in-frame clones only and misses some. Of under 35,000 clones in the sample, about 84% were seen once. Study-level results: Top tumor clonotypes rose in blood 2 weeks post-radiation, then contracted.

Noted time point: blood 4 weeks post-SBRT, at nephrectomy. The treatment was: 15 Gy SBRT to primary tumor, nephrectomy 4 weeks later. Clear cell pathology was present in this patient's renal cell carcinoma. The chain is built from TRBV28 and TRBJ1-5; TRBD1 aligns across 7 bases. The material was blood, obtained from a patient whose treatment included radiotherapy and nephrectomy. The origin of this receptor is a man aged 55 to 69 with renal cell carcinoma. The CDR3 is CASSLWTGSQPQHF. The CDR3 DNA reads TGTGCCAGCAGTTTATGGACAGGGAGTCAGCCCCAGCATTTT.